Here is one T cell receptor beta chain with its context. This sample was included in a study of blood T cell repertoires in COVID-19. About the research overall: The samples span acute and convalescent COVID-19 from the United States, Italy and Spain. In each case, the material was cDNA or gDNA derived from T cells, B-cell-depleted T cells, or PBMCs.

Original handling: The authors estimated nucleated cell counts from reference gene primer amplification. Only in-frame clones appear in the TCRdb table, and some are missing; sequencing was by immunoSEQ multiplex PCR. The V and J calls and clone size were taken over from that table, and D and trimming were inferred from the DNA. Of about 290,000 clones detected, about nine tenths appear once; the ten largest clones hold around 3%. The V gene's germline CDR1 is SEHNR and CDR2 FQNEAQ (reference sequence). Trimming removed 0 bases at V and 11 bases at J, with 13 bases between. This CDR3 comprises 13 residues.

The sequence came from a woman aged 25 to 39 with active or convalescent COVID-19. The sample taken for sequencing was peripheral blood. This chain uses TRBV7-9 with TRBJ1-1, with D maybe TRBD1 (5 bases). The CDR3 reads CASSLAGAPAAFF. In DNA, the CDR3 is TGTGCCAGCAGCTTAGCAGGGGCCCCCGCCGCTTTCTTT.